Below, 13 T cell receptor beta chains from the same sample are listed, as sequenced in a study of cytomegalovirus exposure and HLA in healthy donors. The assay was immunoSEQ multiplex PCR, and TCRdb's table has in-frame clones only and misses some. The table includes roughly 250,000 clones, about 83% detected once. The sample was PBMCs. The receptors derive from a man in his late teens or twenties in good health and CMV-seronegative.

The rearrangement links TRBV9 to TRBJ2-1; tentative D call: TRBD1 (6 bases). V was clipped by 5 bases and J by 5 bases, with 17 bases between them. Per the germline V gene, CDR1 is SGDLS and CDR2 is YYNGEE. CDR3 length: 15 residues. CDR3 residues: CASRTTGNPNNEQFF. For the CDR3, the DNA is TGTGCCAGCAGGACCACAGGGAACCCCAACAATGAGCAGTTCTTC.

This clone is a singleton in its sample. The V and J genes are TRBV7-9 and TRBJ1-2; 7 nucleotides agree with TRBD1. Germline V CDR1 and CDR2: SEHNR, FQNEAQ (reference sequence). J lost 4 bases, V lost 1 base, and 3 bases had no gene match. CDR3 length: 14 amino acids. Written as DNA, the CDR3 is TGTGCCAGCAGCTTAGATGCAGGGGGCTATGGCTACACCTTC. Translated, it gives CASSLDAGGYGYTF. Full variable domain (rest looked up from reference TRBV7-9 and TRBJ1-2): DTGVSQNPRHKITKRGQNVTFRCDPISEHNRLYWYRQTLGQGPEFLTYFQNEAQLEKSRLLSDRFSAERPKGSFSTLEIQRTEQGDSAMYLCASSLDAGGYGYTFGSGTRLTVV.

As DNA, the CDR3 is TGTGCCACCAGGGTGAGCACCGGGGAGCTGTTTTTT. Its protein product is CATRVSTGELFF. This rearrangement joins TRBV28 to TRBJ2-2; D is possibly TRBD1 (5 bases). With 10 bases removed from V and 4 bases from J, the gap between germline ends came to 10 bases. Germline CDR1 MDHEN, CDR2 SYDVKM. This CDR3 is built from 12 residues.

The sample holds a few counts of this clone. The chain is built from TRBV9 and TRBJ2-5; D is unclear. Germline lookup yields CDR1 SGDLS and CDR2 YYNGEE. With 4 bases removed from V and 2 bases from J, the gap between germline ends came to 18 bases. CDR3 size: 16 residues. The CDR3 DNA is TGTGCCAGCAGCCCAGGCCTCACGTCAGCACAAGAGACCCAGTACTTC. Translation: CASSPGLTSAQETQYF.

The V gene is TRBV18, the J gene TRBJ1-2, with 8 bases fitting TRBD1. CDR3 size: 15 residues. Germline trimming cut 3 bases from V and 1 base from J; bases unmatched to any gene: 4. The germline CDR1 and CDR2 sequences are KGHSH and LQKENI. CDR3 sequence reads: CASSPGTGINYGYTF. In DNA form, the CDR3 reads TGTGCCAGCTCACCTGGGACAGGAATTAACTATGGCTACACCTTC.

The chain recombines TRBV5-1 with TRBJ2-2, with D perhaps TRBD2 (5 bases). Trimming left V 2 bases short and J 8 bases short, with 16 bases between. There are 15 residues in the CDR3. Germline loops: CDR1 SGHRS, CDR2 YFSETQ. The CDR3 spells CASSLEIANSGELFF. Here the CDR3 DNA reads TGCGCCAGCAGCTTAGAGATAGCGAATTCGGGGGAGCTGTTTTTT. The full variable domain, in which reference TRBV5-1 and TRBJ2-2 provide the parts outside the CDR3, is KAGVTQTPRYLIKTRGQQVTLSCSPISGHRSVSWYQQTPGQGLQFLFEYFSETQRNKGNFPGRFSGRQFSNSRSEMNVSTLELGDSALYLCASSLEIANSGELFFGEGSRLTVL.

With respect to this clone: This sample includes further DNA sequences coding for the same CDR3. This chain joins TRBV9 and TRBJ1-3; D call uncertain. CDR1 SGDLS and CDR2 YYNGEE come from the germline V gene. With 0 bases removed from V and 3 bases from J, the gap between germline ends came to 7 bases. The CDR3 is made up of 14 amino acids. This CDR3 is CASSVGGYGNTIYF. CDR3 coding DNA: TGTGCCAGCAGCGTAGGAGGTTATGGAAACACCATATATTTT. Looking up the rest from reference TRBV9 and TRBJ1-3 gives the full variable domain: DSGVTQTPKHLITATGQRVTLRCSPRSGDLSVYWYQQSLDQGLQFLIQYYNGEERAKGNILERFSAQQFPDLHSELNLSSLELGDSALYFCASSVGGYGNTIYFGEGSWLTVV.

The CDR3 coding sequence is TGTGCCAGCAGCTTTAGCGGGGGGGAAGAGACCCAGTACTTC. Protein sequence: CASSFSGGEETQYF. The chain employs TRBV7-2 and TRBJ2-5, with 11 bases aligning to TRBD2. The trim removed 3 bases at V and 3 bases at J, leaving 0 bases unmatched. Looked up from germline, CDR1 is SGHTA and CDR2 is FQGNSA. The CDR3 runs to 14 residues.

The CDR3 loop is CASSFYEITTDTQYF. The DNA of the CDR3 is TGTGCCAGCAGCTTCTACGAGATTACCACAGATACGCAGTATTTT. The rearrangement links TRBV7-8 to TRBJ2-3; D unresolved. Germline CDR1 SGHVS, CDR2 FQNEAQ. The CDR3 sequence is 15 residues long. V lost 3 bases to trimming and J lost 2 bases, with 12 bases between them.

The table lists this clone with a few counts. V is TRBV4-2 and J is TRBJ1-6; 10 bases align to TRBD1. CDR1 and CDR2 (germline): LGHNA, YNFKEQ. The CDR3 is made up of 13 amino acids. J lost 5 bases, V lost 8 bases, and 0 bases had no gene match. The CDR3 sequence: CASGTGDNSPLHF. In nucleotides, the CDR3 is TGTGCCAGCGGGACAGGGGATAATTCACCCCTCCACTTT.

V usage is TRBV28 and J usage is TRBJ2-4; maybe TRBD1 (7 bases). CDR1 and CDR2 (germline): MDHEN, SYDVKM. This CDR3 spans 12 amino acids. V shed 11 bases and J shed 6 bases, with 14 bases lying between them. The CDR3 loop is CAVGTAGNIQYF. The CDR3, as DNA: TGTGCCGTCGGGACAGCGGGAAACATTCAGTACTTC.

The chain uses TRBV29-1 and TRBJ2-7; D is uncertain. The CDR3 runs to 11 residues. The V end was cut by 5 bases, the J end by 3 bases, with 8 bases between. The germline V gene encodes CDR1 SQVTM and CDR2 ANQGSEA. CDR3 region: CSVSANYEQYF. As DNA, the CDR3 is TGCAGCGTTAGCGCCAACTACGAGCAGTACTTC.

The chain recombines TRBV28 with TRBJ1-6; no clear D gene. Trimming removed 6 bases at V and 4 bases at J, with 7 bases between. Per the germline V gene, CDR1 is MDHEN and CDR2 is SYDVKM. CDR3 size: 13 residues. CDR3 sequence: CASSDTYNSPLHF. Written as DNA, the CDR3 is TGTGCCAGCAGCGACACTTATAATTCACCCCTCCACTTT.